Listed below are T cell receptor beta chains from one sample, sequenced in a study of blood T cell repertoires in COVID-19. Generated by immunoSEQ multiplex PCR, the TCRdb table keeps only in-frame clones and is missing some. Among approximately 140,000 clones listed, 82% were seen once. The sequencing input was peripheral blood. The receptors here all came from a human donor with acute or convalescent COVID-19. The donor label of this sample is uncertain. The CDR3 runs from the conserved cysteine through the conserved F or W. D genes are given only for firm matches. A clone size is listed for some rows: how often the clone was seen (once, few, many), or a class if it is expanded.

- - TRBJ2-5 TRBV6-4 TGTGCCAGCAGTGAAGAGGACAGCTCTGGACGAAAGTACTTC CASSEEDSSGRKYF
- - TRBJ1-4 TRBV4-1 TGCGCCAGCAGCCAAGGAGGGGACCGGGAGGTAGAGAAACTGTTTTTT CASSQGGDREVEKLFF
TRBD2 - TRBJ2-5 TRBV7-2 TGTGCCAGCAGCTTGATTGGTAGCGGGGAGACCCAGTACTTC CASSLIGSGETQYF
- - TRBJ2-5 TRBV5-1 TGCGCCAGCAGCTTTTCGAGACAGCAAGAGACCCAGTACTTC CASSFSRQQETQYF
TRBD1 - TRBJ1-3 TRBV14 TGTGCCAGCAGCCGGACAGGGCTGGGAAACACCATATATTTT CASSRTGLGNTIYF
TRBD1 once TRBJ1-4 TRBV5-4 TGTGCCAGCAGCGCGGGACAGGGTCGAACTAATGAAAAACTGTTTTTT CASSAGQGRTNEKLFF
- - TRBJ1-2 TRBV6-5 TGTGCCAGCAGTTACGGGACTCGAGGGGGCTACACCTTC CASSYGTRGGYTF
TRBD1 - TRBJ2-5 TRBV7-2 TGTGCCAGCACCCCGGACAGGGGGCAAGAGACCCAGTACTTC CASTPDRGQETQYF
- - TRBJ2-7 TRBV20-1 TGCAGTGCTAGAGGACACTCCGAGCAGTACTTC CSARGHSEQYF
- few TRBJ1-2 TRBV14 TGTGCCAGCAGCCAAGCCCGAACAGGCTATGGCTACACCTTC CASSQARTGYGYTF
- - TRBJ2-5 TRBV10-1 TGCGCCAGCAGTCGGACAGCCCAAGAGACCCAGTACTTC CASSRTAQETQYF
TRBD1 - TRBJ1-2 TRBV7-2 TGTGCCAGCAGCCCTCTTGCGACAGGGGAGAGCTATGGCTACACCTTC CASSPLATGESYGYTF
- - TRBJ1-5 TRBV7-9 TGTGCCAGCAGCTTAGCGGGAGGGGATCAGCCCCAGCATTTT CASSLAGGDQPQHF
- - TRBJ1-6 TRBV6-2/TRBV6-3 TGTGCCAGCAGTTACAGGGGGAACTTTTCACCCCTCCACTTT CASSYRGNFSPLHF
- - TRBJ1-6 TRBV30 TGTGCCTGGAACGTACAGGGAATAGGTTCACCCCTCCACTTT CAWNVQGIGSPLHF
TRBD1 - TRBJ2-2 TRBV19 TGTGCCAGTAGTAAGCCCCCGGGACAGGGGGCCGGGGAGCTGTTTTTT CASSKPPGQGAGELFF
TRBD1 - TRBJ2-2 TRBV27 TGTGCCAGCCGAATTAATGGACAGGGGCCCGGGGAGCTGTTTTTT CASRINGQGPGELFF
TRBD1 - TRBJ1-2 TRBV7-2 TGTGCCAGCAGCTTAGCTGGGGGACAGGGCCATGGCTACACCTTC CASSLAGGQGHGYTF
TRBD1 - TRBJ2-7 TRBV2 TGTGCCAGCAGGTTCGGGACAGGGACCTACGAGCAGTACTTC CASRFGTGTYEQYF
TRBD2 - TRBJ2-5 TRBV10-1 TGCGCCAGCAGTGACCGACTAGCGGGGCCCCAAGAGACCCAGTACTTC CASSDRLAGPQETQYF
- - TRBJ2-2 TRBV10-1 TGCGCCAGCAGGACATTCGCGAACACCGGGGAGCTGTTTTTT CASRTFANTGELFF
TRBD1 - TRBJ2-5 TRBV30 TGTGCCTGGAGTGCCGTCCTGACAGGGTTACAGGAGACCCAGTACTTC CAWSAVLTGLQETQYF
- - TRBJ1-4 TRBV5-4 TGTGCCAGCAGCTTAGGCGGGGGCAGTGAAAAACTGTTTTTT CASSLGGGSEKLFF
TRBD2 - TRBJ2-3 TRBV30 TGTGCCGGTCCCGGGACTAACACAGATACGCAGTATTTT CAGPGTNTDTQYF
TRBD2 - TRBJ2-2 TRBV10-2 TGCGCCAGCAATCCTACTAGCGGGGGGGTCGGGGAGCTGTTTTTT CASNPTSGGVGELFF
TRBD1 few TRBJ1-2 TRBV5-6 TGTGCCAGCAGCCCATCCGGGACAGGGAACTATGGCTACACCTTC CASSPSGTGNYGYTF
TRBD2 - TRBJ2-5 TRBV7-9 TGTGCCAGCAGCACGACTAGCGGGGTCCGGGAGACCCAGTACTTC CASSTTSGVRETQYF
- - TRBJ2-1 TRBV7-9 TGTGCCAGCAGCTTAGCCGGGGTTTACAATGAGCAGTTCTTC CASSLAGVYNEQFF
- - TRBJ2-1 TRBV19 TGTGCCAGTAGTATAGATCTGGGTGCTGGGGCGCAGTTCTTC CASSIDLGAGAQFF
- once TRBJ2-5 TRBV10-2 TGCGCCATTAAAAACAGGGCCGGGGAGACCCAGTACTTC CAIKNRAGETQYF
- once TRBJ1-5 TRBV18 TGTGCCAGCTCACCAGACCCAGGGGCCCAGCATTTT CASSPDPGAQHF
TRBD2 - TRBJ2-1 TRBV3-1/TRBV3-2 TGTGCCAGCAGCCAAGGTCGGGGGGACCGAAGACCCTACAATGAGCAGTTCTTC CASSQGRGDRRPYNEQFF
- - TRBJ2-7 TRBV6-4 TGTGCCAGCAGCGCTATAGCAACCGAGCAGTACTTC CASSAIATEQYF
- - TRBJ1-3 TRBV7-8 TGTGCCAGCAGCCATCGGAAGGGCGCCAGGGAAAAAGAAAGGACCATATATTTT CASSHRKGAREKERTIYF
TRBD1 - TRBJ1-2 TRBV2 TGTGCCAGCAGTGGGCAGGGGGGTGGTGGCTACACCTTC CASSGQGGGGYTF
- - TRBJ1-1 TRBV12-3/TRBV12-4 TGTGCCAGCAGTTTACGGCGGGCTACTGAAGCTTTCTTT CASSLRRATEAFF
- once TRBJ2-3 TRBV5-1 TGCGCCAGCTACCCGCAGGGGCCCACAGATACGCAGTATTTT CASYPQGPTDTQYF
TRBD1 - TRBJ1-5 TRBV4-1 TGCGCCAGCAGCCACCCGGGACAGGGTGGTCAGCCCCAGCATTTT CASSHPGQGGQPQHF
- - TRBJ2-1 TRBV27 TGTGCCAGCAGTGAACGGGAGATTTACAATGAGCAGTTCTTC CASSEREIYNEQFF
TRBD1 - TRBJ1-2 TRBV7-2 TGTGCCAGCTCCCCTACAGGGGTCGGCTATGGCTACACCTTC CASSPTGVGYGYTF
TRBD2 once TRBJ2-5 TRBV7-2 TGTGCCAGCAGCTTAGGACTAGCGGGGGGGCCCCAGACCCAGTACTTC CASSLGLAGGPQTQYF
- - TRBJ1-1 TRBV14 TGTGCCAGCAGCCATGGGACGCGGAGGGCTGAAGCTTTCTTT CASSHGTRRAEAFF
TRBD1 - TRBJ1-1 TRBV5-1 TGCGCCAGCAGGCTCGTGACAGGGGGCCTCACTGAAGCTTTCTTT CASRLVTGGLTEAFF
- once TRBJ1-3 TRBV14 TGTGCCAGCAGCCAGAAACAGGCTACGGGTGGAAACACCATATATTTT CASSQKQATGGNTIYF
TRBD1 - TRBJ1-2 TRBV6-5 TGTGCCAGCATGGGAGACAGGGGGCGCGTCTCGGGCTACACCTTC CASMGDRGRVSGYTF
TRBD2 - TRBJ2-3 TRBV14 TGTGCCAGCAGCCTCTTCTCGGGGACTAGCGGCACAGATACGCAGTATTTT CASSLFSGTSGTDTQYF
TRBD1 - TRBJ1-5 TRBV27 TGTGCCAGCAGTTGGGCAGGGGGCAGTCAGCCCCAGCATTTT CASSWAGGSQPQHF
TRBD1 - TRBJ1-3 TRBV5-1 TGCGCCAGCAGCTTTGGACAGGGTTACTCTGGAAACACCATATATTTT CASSFGQGYSGNTIYF
TRBD1 - TRBJ1-4 TRBV5-1 TGCGCCAGCAGCTCTGGACAGGGTGGAGAAAAACTGTTTTTT CASSSGQGGEKLFF
TRBD1 - TRBJ1-5 TRBV6-5 TGTGCCAGCACTTCAGATCAGGGGGGCAATCAGCCCCAGCATTTT CASTSDQGGNQPQHF
TRBD1 once TRBJ2-7 TRBV7-2 TGTGCCAGCAGCCCACAGGGGTGGCAGTACTTC CASSPQGWQYF
- - TRBJ1-2 TRBV6-2/TRBV6-3 TGTGCCAGCAGTTACTCCTTAAGGGAGGCTAGCTATGGCTACACCTTC CASSYSLREASYGYTF
TRBD1 - TRBJ1-1 TRBV6-5 TGTGCCAGCAACATGGGACAGGGGGGGGACACTGAAGCTTTCTTT CASNMGQGGDTEAFF
- - TRBJ1-1 TRBV11-2 TGTGCCAGCAGCTTAGAGCCCGGAGTGGTCACTGAAGCTTTCTTT CASSLEPGVVTEAFF
- - TRBJ1-5 TRBV7-2 TGTGCCAGCAGCTCAGGGGCGATCAATCAGCCCCAGCATTTT CASSSGAINQPQHF
- - TRBJ2-3 TRBV7-2 TGTGCCAGCAGGTTGGGCAGGGACACAGATACGCAGTATTTT CASRLGRDTDTQYF
- - TRBJ1-5 TRBV7-9 TGTGCCAGCAGCTTAGCGGGACATCAAAATCAGCCCCAGCATTTT CASSLAGHQNQPQHF
- - TRBJ2-7 TRBV5-6 TGTGCCAGCTACCTCCAAGGGGGGGCAGGGAGCCACGAGCAGTACTTC CASYLQGGAGSHEQYF
TRBD1 once TRBJ2-7 TRBV19 TGTGCCAGTAGTTACACCGTGGGACAGGGGAAGAACGAGCAGTACTTC CASSYTVGQGKNEQYF
- - TRBJ1-6 TRBV4-3 TGCGCCAGCAGCCAACAGGAGGGATCACCCCTCCACTTT CASSQQEGSPLHF